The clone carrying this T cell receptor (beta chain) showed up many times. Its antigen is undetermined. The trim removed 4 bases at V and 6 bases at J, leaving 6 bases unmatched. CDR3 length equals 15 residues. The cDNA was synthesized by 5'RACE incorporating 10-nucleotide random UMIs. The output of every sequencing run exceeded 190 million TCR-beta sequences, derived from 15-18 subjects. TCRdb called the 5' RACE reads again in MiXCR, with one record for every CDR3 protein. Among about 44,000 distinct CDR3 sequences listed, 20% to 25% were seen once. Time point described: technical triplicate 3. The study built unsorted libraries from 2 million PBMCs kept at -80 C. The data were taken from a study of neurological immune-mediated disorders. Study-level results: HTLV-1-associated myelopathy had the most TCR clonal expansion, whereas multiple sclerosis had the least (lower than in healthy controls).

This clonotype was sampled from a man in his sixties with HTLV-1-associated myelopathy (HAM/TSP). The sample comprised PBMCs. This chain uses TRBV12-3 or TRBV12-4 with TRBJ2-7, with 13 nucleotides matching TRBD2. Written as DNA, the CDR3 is TGTGCCAGCAGTTCAAGGACTAGCGGGAGTGGCGAGCAGTACTTC. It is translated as CASSSRTSGSGEQYF.